Included here is one TCR beta chain sequence, with context. The data stem from a study of control samples from healthy donors and cancer patients. Only in-frame clones appear in the TCRdb table, and some are missing; sequencing was by immunoSEQ multiplex PCR. The profile covers about 160,000 clones, with approximately 90% appearing a single time and 0.68% taken by the ten largest. The CDR3 has 11 residues. The V and J ends lost 8 bases and 2 bases respectively, with 4 bases between them. Germline V gene lookup returns CDR1 MNHNY and CDR2 SVGAGI (reference sequence). The V call is TRBV6-6, the J call TRBJ1-3, with D unresolved. This receptor was taken from a woman younger than 45 in good health. The sample taken for sequencing was blood. CDR3 loop: CASSAGNTIYF. CDR3 coding DNA: TGTGCCAGCTCCGCTGGAAACACCATATATTTT.